The clone carrying this TCR beta chain came up once. This entry is derived from a study of blood T cell repertoires in COVID-19. Germline values: CDR1 KGHSH, CDR2 LQKENI. Germline trimming cut 6 bases from V and 2 bases from J; bases unmatched to any gene: 7. The CDR3 sequence is 15 residues long. Original processing notes: Scientists estimated how many nucleated cells there were by amplifying reference gene primers. This table comes from immunoSEQ multiplex PCR, and its TCRdb copy is limited to in-frame clones, with some not included. Clone size and the V and J calls come from that table; the DNA yielded D and trimming. The sample records fewer than 200,000 clones, 80% to 90% being singletons.

This TCR was recovered from a woman aged 45-60 years with COVID-19, enrolled during active disease. Sequences were obtained from peripheral blood. The chain employs TRBV18 and TRBJ2-5, with 9 nucleotides matching TRBD1. As DNA, the CDR3 is TGTGCCAGCTCCCGAGGACAGGGGTCACAAGAGACCCAGTACTTC. This translates into CASSRGQGSQETQYF. Complete variable domain (other parts from reference TRBV18 and TRBJ2-5): NAGVMQNPRHLVRRRGQEARLRCSPMKGHSHVYWYRQLPEEGLKFMVYLQKENIIDESGMPKERFSAEFPKEGPSILRIQQVVRGDSAAYFCASSRGQGSQETQYFGPGTRLLVL.